The rows below give T cell receptor beta chains drawn from one sample of a study of blood T cell repertoires in COVID-19. The data were produced by immunoSEQ multiplex PCR, yet TCRdb's version contains in-frame clones alone and is incomplete. The table lists under 200,000 clones, roughly 84% of them singletons. The specimen sequenced was peripheral blood. Receptor source: a man between 18 and 29 years old with active or convalescent COVID-19. The CDR3 runs from the conserved cysteine through the conserved F or W.

v_gene | CDR3aa
TRBV3-1/TRBV3-2 | CASSQDQAGDEKLFF
TRBV4-2 | CASSQTGPGQGYTGELFF
TRBV7-7 | CASSPLAGGADTQYF
TRBV2 | CASSGGEFYGYTF
TRBV6-1 | CASSEAVDRGYTF
TRBV19 | CASSRPGASEKLFF
TRBV7-2 | CASSLSSSGYNEQFF
TRBV19 | CASSPGTGYGYTF
TRBV4-3 | CASSQDFPTSGITDTQYF
TRBV4-2 | CASSQESLDLETQYF
TRBV28 | CASTSTSGSLTQYF
TRBV11-2 | CASTTGIFSGNTIYF
TRBV5-1 | CASSPFGQANYGYTF
TRBV24-1 | CATSDSDREAYGYTF
TRBV15 | CATSRESAGYSPLHF
TRBV24-1 | CATSDLRGDTQYF
TRBV5-1 | CASSSGLAGPNEQFF
TRBV5-5 | CASSPGTVAETQYF
TRBV13 | CASSLATGPGETQYF
TRBV18 | CASSPLGQPLEKLFF
TRBV6-5 | CASSYSTGGVYEQYF
TRBV11-3 | CASSLAVQETQYF
TRBV19 | CASRGTGTSNTEAFF
TRBV2 | CASSADRNYGYTF
TRBV7-2 | CASSNGQGLIYEQYF
TRBV28 | CASSLYSLEQYF
TRBV2 | CASSKDSWSYGYTF
TRBV5-1 | CASSLDIYEQYF
TRBV2 | CASMRDRGLQETQYF
TRBV6-6 | CASRPQGFGEKLFF
TRBV3-1/TRBV3-2 | CASSQGESSPLHF
TRBV10-3 | CAIKDRDSIYEQYF
TRBV18 | CASSRTENYGYTF
TRBV15 | CATSTDRGDQPQHF
TRBV18 | CASSPLDRLRNTIYF
TRBV6-5 | CASSYGGAEEKLFF
TRBV4-3 | CASSQEPHSDTGELFF
TRBV5-1 | CASSSGTGALNTIYF
TRBV30 | CAWAAGVAHEQYF
TRBV5-1 | CASSPMRGSSGNTIYF
TRBV5-1 | CASSATGTSGVAGGSTQYF
TRBV28 | CASSFRQGSYEQYF
TRBV6-5 | CASSAAGGVEAFF
TRBV5-6 | CASRKESGRSTDTQYF
TRBV7-9 | CASSTLAGGTDTQYF
TRBV19 | CASSMPQGNQPQHF
TRBV19 | CASSHGGGNEQFF
TRBV4-1 | CASSQVGTPNEKLFF
TRBV20-1 | CSARVPEPQHF
TRBV27 | CASSSGGQADGYTF
TRBV11-3 | CASSAAAGGHNEQFF
TRBV5-8 | CASSLSKIQGAGYEQYF
TRBV6-4 | CASSDSGTDNSPLHF
TRBV2 | CASSFDRGRLEQYF
TRBV4-3 | CASSPSSGNREGQYF
TRBV3-1/TRBV3-2 | CARDSTLHF
TRBV28 | CASSLTGAYNEQFF